This T cell receptor (beta chain) is drawn from a study of post-analysis software for immune sequencing data. The wider study: Patients had relapsing-remitting, secondary progressive or progressive-relapsing multiple sclerosis; some lacked subtype.

Libraries were made from TCR beta cDNA, and they carried unique molecular identifiers. Starting from approximately 1 to 10 million T cells, the study yielded roughly 0.5 million cDNA molecules. TCRdb re-called the PCR reads through MiXCR, storing one row per CDR3 protein. In the table there are fewer than 600,000 distinct CDR3 sequences, 40% to 55% of which are singletons. This clonotype was detected only a few times. Its target is unknown. This CDR3 has 15 amino acids. Germline V CDR1 and CDR2: SGHTA, FQGTGA. V lost 1 base and J lost 5, with 12 bases in between. Regarding the study as a whole: About 5 TRBV segments, including TRBV5-6, TRBV5-1 and TRBV20-1, were more frequent in patients than controls. Normalized Chao1 diversity was significantly lower in multiple sclerosis patients than in controls. F measure clustering grouped samples strongly by preparation batch.

This TCR was recovered from a girl between 10 and 17 years old with multiple sclerosis. Sequenced material: blood. The rearrangement links TRBV7-3 to TRBJ2-1; possibly TRBD2 for D (6 bases). The CDR3 region is CASSLMGGRDNEQFF. DNA for the CDR3: TGTGCCAGCAGCTTAATGGGAGGCAGGGACAATGAGCAGTTCTTC.